The 30 T cell receptor beta chains below all came from one sample that was sequenced in a study of cytomegalovirus exposure and HLA in healthy donors (dated by TCRdb to 2017 to 2019). Receptors were amplified or captured by the immunoSEQ multiplex PCR assay. This is the immuneACCESS table as TCRdb keeps it, with only in-frame sequences that have V and J called. A part of the clones is gone; compared with another copy, unresolved V genes explain less than half, and the rest is unexplained. This sample comprises tens of thousands of clones, just under 95% of them detected only once. Nearly 4.5% of the sample rests with the top ten. Sequencing was carried out using PBMCs. These receptors all stem from a man between 18 and 35 years old in good health and CMV-seropositive.

V usage is TRBV29-1 and J usage is TRBJ2-1; TRBD2 matches 11 bases. The CDR3 runs 17 residues. Trimming cost V 3 bases and J 4 bases; bases outside gene matches: 11. Germline V lookup: CDR1 SQVTM, CDR2 ANQGSEA. The CDR3 sequence: CSVDPQWSSGGYNEQFF. In DNA, the CDR3 is TGCAGCGTTGACCCACAGTGGTCTAGCGGGGGGTACAATGAGCAGTTCTTC.

The V gene is TRBV6-5, the J gene TRBJ2-7, with a possible D match to TRBD1 (6 bases). CDR3 length equals 15 residues. The V gene's germline CDR1 is MNHEY and CDR2 SVGAGI. V was pared by 4 bases and J by 1 base, with 14 bases between. The CDR3 protein is CASSFFPGTSYEQYF. The CDR3 bases are TGTGCCAGCAGTTTTTTCCCCGGGACATCCTACGAGCAGTACTTC.

This rearrangement joins TRBV9 to TRBJ2-1; 15 positions match TRBD2. The CDR3 loop spans 15 amino acids. Germline CDR1 and CDR2: SGDLS and YYNGEE. Losses at the gene ends were 3 bases for V and 6 bases for J; bases not matched to a gene: 1. The CDR3 is CASSGTSGGANEQFF. CDR3 coding DNA: TGTGCCAGCAGCGGGACTAGCGGGGGGGCCAATGAGCAGTTCTTC.

The genes are TRBV23-1 and TRBJ2-7; TRBD1 matches at 10 bases. TRBV23-1 qualifies as an ORF whose function is uncertain. V shed 8 bases and J 3 bases; nucleotides not matched to a gene: 10. The CDR3 extends over 15 amino acids. The CDR3 sequence: CASQSGDRGNYEQYF. The CDR3 nucleotides read TGCGCCAGCCAGAGTGGGGACAGGGGTAACTACGAGCAGTACTTC.

The gene calls are TRBV6-1 and TRBJ2-1; TRBD1 agrees at 10 bases. With 4 bases clipped from V and 8 bases from J, the junction kept 5 bases outside the gene matches. The CDR3 contains 14 residues. CDR1 MNHNS and CDR2 SASEGT come from the germline V gene. The CDR3 sequence is CASSALTGGDEQFF. As DNA, the CDR3 is TGTGCCAGCAGTGCCCTGACAGGGGGCGATGAGCAGTTCTTC.

The chain combines TRBV7-6 with TRBJ2-3; a possible D gene is TRBD1 (6 bases). V lost 5 bases to trimming and J lost 1 base, with 13 bases between them. CDR3 length: 15 residues. CDR1 is SGHVS and CDR2 is FNYEAQ in the germline V gene. DNA for the CDR3: TGTGCCAGCAGCCCGGACAGAGGAGGCACAGATACGCAGTATTTT. Residues: CASSPDRGGTDTQYF.

The chain couples TRBV28 to TRBJ1-5; 7 bases are a match to TRBD1. Losses at the gene ends were 1 base for V and 0 bases for J; bases not matched to a gene: 12. Germline V gives CDR1 MDHEN, CDR2 SYDVKM. The CDR3 spans 19 residues. The CDR3 is CASSLFGSTGSLSNQPQHF. In nucleotides, the CDR3 is TGTGCCAGCAGTTTATTTGGTTCGACAGGGAGTCTTAGCAATCAGCCCCAGCATTTT.

The V call is TRBV5-1, the J call TRBJ2-7; maybe TRBD1 (6 bases). The CDR3 is 14 residues long. Trimming left V 2 bases short and J 1 base short, with 10 bases between. The germline CDR1 and CDR2 sequences are SGHRS and YFSETQ. This CDR3 reads CASSFGRGSYEQYF. The CDR3, as DNA: TGCGCCAGCAGCTTTGGCAGGGGATCCTACGAGCAGTACTTC.

The J gene is TRBJ2-3, the V gene TRBV7-9; TRBD1 might be the D (6 bases). The CDR3 covers 13 residues. CDR1 and CDR2 from the germline V gene are SEHNR and FQNEAQ (reference sequence). V lost 4 bases, J lost 5 bases, and 10 bases lay in between. CDR3 amino acids: CASSYRTVDTQYF. The CDR3 bases are TGTGCCAGCAGCTACCGGACAGTAGATACGCAGTATTTT. The full variable domain, in which reference TRBV7-9 and TRBJ2-3 provide the parts outside the CDR3, is DTGVSQNPRHKITKRGQNVTFRCDPISEHNRLYWYRQTLGQGPEFLTYFQNEAQLEKSRLLSDRFSAERPKGSFSTLEIQRTEQGDSAMYLCASSYRTVDTQYFGPGTRLTVL.

The DNA of the CDR3 is TGTGCCAGCAGTGAGAGGTCCCTCTCTGGAAACACCATATATTTT. It translates to CASSERSLSGNTIYF. The rearrangement joins TRBV2 to TRBJ1-3; D is ambiguous. The length of the CDR3 is 15 residues. In germline, CDR1 is SNHLY, CDR2 FYNNEI. Trimming removed 3 bases at V and 0 bases at J, with 9 bases between.

J is TRBJ1-5 and V is TRBV6-1, with TRBD1 matching 7 bases. Unmatched junction bases numbered 7, after V lost 1 base and J lost 4 bases. The length of the CDR3 is 16 residues. The germline gives CDR1 MNHNS, CDR2 SASEGT. CDR3 bases: TGTGCCAGCAGTGAAGAACTCGGGACAGCTAATCAGCCCCAGCATTTT. Protein sequence: CASSEELGTANQPQHF.

CDR3 nucleotide sequence: TGTGCCAGCTCACCAAATGAGGAGATGGTCGAGCAGTACTTC. Its protein is CASSPNEEMVEQYF. The chain couples TRBV18 to TRBJ2-7, with D uncertain. The ends were cut back, 2 bases at V and 6 bases at J, with 14 bases in the middle. The CDR3 length is 14 residues. CDR1 and CDR2 (germline): KGHSH, LQKENI. Full variable domain (outside the CDR3, taken from reference TRBV18 and TRBJ2-7): NAGVMQNPRHLVRRRGQEARLRCSPMKGHSHVYWYRQLPEEGLKFMVYLQKENIIDESGMPKERFSAEFPKEGPSILRIQQVVRGDSAAYFCASSPNEEMVEQYFGPGTRLTVT.

V and J are TRBV4-1 and TRBJ2-1; 11 positions match TRBD2. V shed 6 bases and J 12 bases; nucleotides not matched to a gene: 16. This CDR3 region has 16 residues. Germline CDR1 and CDR2: MGHRA and YSYEKL. The CDR3 here is CASRGLAIAGGPRQFF. In DNA form, the CDR3 reads TGCGCCAGCAGGGGACTAGCTATAGCGGGGGGGCCGCGGCAGTTCTTC.

V usage is TRBV2 and J usage is TRBJ1-2; D is undetermined. CDR3 length: 14 residues. The germline V and J ends were trimmed by 2 bases and 8 bases, with 15 bases remaining between them. Per germline, CDR1 SNHLY and CDR2 FYNNEI. The CDR3 DNA is TGTGCCAGCAGTGAAATTCACCGGGAGCAAGGCTACACCTTC. It translates to CASSEIHREQGYTF.

J is TRBJ2-1 and V is TRBV30; 11 positions agree with TRBD2. The CDR3 is made up of 17 amino acids. The germline V gene encodes CDR1 GTSNPN and CDR2 SVGIG (reference sequence). The ends lost 0 bases at V and 6 bases at J; junction bases unmatched: 10. CDR3 coding DNA: TGTGCCTGGAGTGTAAATAGCGGGAGGGCACGGAGCAATGAGCAGTTCTTC. Protein: CAWSVNSGRARSNEQFF.

The genes are TRBV4-1 and TRBJ2-3, with TRBD1 matching 9 bases. Germline V gene sequence: CDR1 MGHRA, CDR2 YSYEKL. V lost 1 base and J lost 7; bases outside the gene matches: 12. This CDR3 is 17 amino acids long. CDR3 in amino acids: CASSQGLGQGGMNTQYF. The DNA of the CDR3 is TGCGCCAGCAGCCAAGGATTGGGACAGGGAGGGATGAATACGCAGTATTTT.

The count of this clone is one. This chain joins TRBV7-3 and TRBJ2-1, with 8 bases identical to TRBD2. Germline lookup yields CDR1 SGHTA and CDR2 FQGTGA. The CDR3 totals 15 residues. V lost 2 bases and J lost 3; bases outside the gene matches: 3. The CDR3 region is CASSLSAGDYNEQFF. The CDR3 DNA reads as TGTGCCAGCAGCTTATCAGCGGGAGACTACAATGAGCAGTTCTTC.

V usage is TRBV7-2 and J usage is TRBJ1-3, with TRBD1 matching over 8 bases. V lost 5 bases and J lost 4; bases outside the gene matches: 4. The CDR3 is made up of 14 amino acids. The germline gives CDR1 SGHTA, CDR2 FQGNSA. CDR3 protein: CASSLDRGGNTIYF. CDR3 coding DNA: TGTGCCAGCAGCCTTGACAGGGGAGGAAACACCATATATTTT. The full variable domain, with the rest looked up from reference TRBV7-2 and TRBJ1-3, is GAGVSQSPSNKVTEKGKDVELRCDPISGHTALYWYRQSLGQGLEFLIYFQGNSAPDKSGLPSDRFSAERTGGSVSTLTIQRTQQEDSAVYLCASSLDRGGNTIYFGEGSWLTVV.

V is TRBV20-1 and J is TRBJ2-7, with D possibly being TRBD1 (5 bases). The CDR3 sequence is 11 residues long. The germline V gene encodes CDR1 DFQATT and CDR2 SNEGSKA (reference sequence). Trimming took 4 bases from V and 6 from J, leaving 10 bases between them. The CDR3 nucleotides are TGCAGTGCTACAGGGTCGAGCGAGCAGTACTTC. It yields the protein CSATGSSEQYF.

This clone was seen only once. The chain uses TRBV27 and TRBJ2-7; a possible D gene is TRBD2 (6 bases). CDR1 is MNHEY and CDR2 is SMNVEV in the germline V gene (reference sequence). Trimming left V 4 bases short and J 4 bases short, with 11 bases between. The CDR3 length is 13 residues. In DNA form, the CDR3 reads TGTGCCAGCAGTTACGGGAGTTTGTACGAGCAGTACTTC. Its protein is CASSYGSLYEQYF.

The rearrangement links TRBV19 to TRBJ2-5, with D uncertain. Germline V gives CDR1 LNHDA, CDR2 SQIVND (reference sequence). The CDR3 has 14 amino acids. The ends were cut back, 7 bases at V and 1 base at J, with 13 bases in the middle. The CDR3 region is CASKSSAFQETQYF. The CDR3 nucleotides are TGTGCCAGTAAATCCAGCGCCTTCCAAGAGACCCAGTACTTC.

J is TRBJ1-6 and V is TRBV7-9; D call uncertain. The ends were cut back, 4 bases at V and 11 bases at J, with 15 bases in the middle. Germline CDR1 is SEHNR and CDR2 is FQNEAQ (reference sequence). The CDR3 consists of 14 residues. The CDR3 nucleotides read TGTGCCAGCAGCTCCGGCCCGGCGGTTCCACCCCTCCACTTT. Encoded protein: CASSSGPAVPPLHF.

As for this clone: The final CDR3 position lacks the conserved phenylalanine or tryptophan, pointing to a likely read error. The DNA is omitted, as the CDR3 cannot be located on it reliably, and the CDR3 follows TCRdb's listing. The chain recombines TRBV28 with TRBJ1-2; TRBD1 is the table's D call and was not checked against the DNA. Per germline, CDR1 MDHEN and CDR2 SYDVKM. Inclusive of both ends, the CDR3 amounts to 12 amino acids. The CDR3 sequence is CASSLIGTPPSY.

The chain carries TRBV19 and TRBJ2-5, with 7 bases identical to TRBD2. The V gene end was trimmed by 4 bases and the J gene end by 3 bases; junction bases not matched to a gene: 11. Per the germline V gene, CDR1 is LNHDA and CDR2 is SQIVND (reference sequence). This CDR3 has 16 amino acids. The CDR3 protein is CASSKFGGGVEETQYF. Written as DNA, the CDR3 is TGTGCCAGTAGTAAATTCGGCGGGGGAGTCGAAGAGACCCAGTACTTC.

The V gene is TRBV7-2, the J gene TRBJ2-7; 7 positions match TRBD2. V lost 1 base, J lost 0 bases, and 6 bases stayed unmatched. There are 16 residues in the CDR3. Germline V CDR1 and CDR2: SGHTA, FQGNSA. DNA for the CDR3: TGTGCCAGCAGCTTAGTTGGAGGGACTAACTCCTACGAGCAGTACTTC. Residues: CASSLVGGTNSYEQYF.

V usage is TRBV6-1 and J usage is TRBJ1-5; D is perhaps TRBD1 (5 bases). The CDR3 has 12 amino acids. The V gene's germline CDR1 is MNHNS and CDR2 SASEGT. Trimming cost V 10 bases and J 5 bases, with 12 bases left between them. Here the CDR3 DNA reads TGTGCCACCAAAGACAGTTATCAGCCCCAGCATTTT. Its protein product is CATKDSYQPQHF.

The chain has TRBV6-5 and TRBJ2-7, with 10 bases matching TRBD1. The V segment lost 8 bases and the J segment 0 bases; nucleotides outside the gene matches: 7. The CDR3 length is 15 residues. Germline assignment: CDR1 MNHEY and CDR2 SVGAGI. CDR3 loop: CASRFWTGGSYEQYF. As DNA, the CDR3 is TGTGCCAGCCGATTCTGGACAGGGGGCTCCTACGAGCAGTACTTC.

The chain couples TRBV28 to TRBJ2-1, with D maybe TRBD1 (5 bases). Germline CDR1 and CDR2: MDHEN and SYDVKM. Trimming left V 7 bases short and J 3 bases short, with 19 bases between. CDR3 length equals 16 residues. CDR3 loop: CASIRRGLVYYNEQFF. As DNA, the CDR3 is TGTGCCAGCATCAGAAGGGGTCTGGTCTACTACAATGAGCAGTTCTTC. Full variable domain (remainder filled in from reference TRBV28 and TRBJ2-1): DVKVTQSSRYLVKRTGEKVFLECVQDMDHENMFWYRQDPGLGLRLIYFSYDVKMKEKGDIPEGYSVSREKKERFSLILESASTNQTSMYLCASIRRGLVYYNEQFFGPGTRLTVL.

The J gene is TRBJ2-1, the V gene TRBV28, with D maybe TRBD2 (6 bases). CDR1 and CDR2 (germline): MDHEN, SYDVKM. V was shortened by 9 bases and J by 2 bases, with 14 bases between the two germline ends. CDR3 length: 14 residues. The CDR3, as DNA: TGTGCCAGTTTCGGGAGTATGGCCTACAATGAGCAGTTCTTC. This sequence encodes CASFGSMAYNEQFF.

The V and J genes are TRBV27 and TRBJ1-1; D is undetermined. The CDR3 is made up of 17 amino acids. Germline lookup yields CDR1 MNHEY and CDR2 SMNVEV (reference sequence). The V end was cut by 0 bases, the J end by 4 bases, with 18 bases between. CDR3 nucleotide sequence: TGTGCCAGCAGTTTATCGAAGCCTCTTTTCTCGGTCACTGAAGCTTTCTTT. Translated: CASSLSKPLFSVTEAFF.